This T cell receptor beta chain was sequenced in a study of neurological immune-mediated disorders. Study results and limitations: The level of TCR clonal expansion was highest in patients with HTLV-1-associated myelopathy and lowest in multiple sclerosis, where it fell below the level seen in healthy controls. It was the repertoires of 18 of 34 multiple sclerosis patients that phylogenetic grouping placed in one related-CDR3 cluster, which is a possible signature. Expanded clones shared no CDR3 amino acid sequences across subjects, suggesting private repertoires in all groups.

This clonotype appeared many times. What it recognizes is unknown. TCRdb analysed the 5' RACE reads with MiXCR anew, one entry per CDR3 protein. The profile shows some 57,000 distinct CDR3 sequences, under 5.5% of them singletons. Germline V CDR1 and CDR2: SGHRS, YFSETQ. The CDR3 is 14 residues long. V was cut by 0 bases and J by 2 bases, with 9 bases left in between. The chain links TRBV5-1 to TRBJ2-7; D remains ambiguous. The sequencing sample was made of PBMCs. The receptor was isolated from a woman aged 50 to 65 with multiple sclerosis. CDR3 sequence reads: CASSLASSTYEQYF. In DNA form, the CDR3 reads TGCGCCAGCAGCTTGGCCTCTTCAACCTACGAGCAGTACTTC. Drawing the rest from reference TRBV5-1 and TRBJ2-7, the complete variable domain is KAGVTQTPRYLIKTRGQQVTLSCSPISGHRSVSWYQQTPGQGLQFLFEYFSETQRNKGNFPGRFSGRQFSNSRSEMNVSTLELGDSALYLCASSLASSTYEQYFGPGTRLTVT.